Following are 5 T cell receptor beta chains from one sample sequenced in a study of CXCR3-negative and CXCR3-positive naive CD8 T cells. The authors made the TRB cDNA libraries by 5' RACE using UMI labels. Using the 5' RACE reads, TCRdb records one entry per CDR3 protein without DNA. Its table records 35,000 to 45,000 distinct CDR3 sequences. Sequencing was performed on naive CXCR3- CD8+ T cells from blood. Documented subset: CD45RO-CCR7+CD27+CD95- naive CD8+ T cells lacking CXCR3 (TNR3-). The receptors were sampled from a human donor in good health. Some clones in this sample may be carry-over from other donors' samples.

This chain uses TRBV5-1 with TRBJ2-5; TCRdb's D gene call, TRBD2, goes unchecked for lack of DNA. CDR1 SGHRS and CDR2 YFSETQ come from the germline V gene. The CDR3 covers 16 residues. CDR3 loop: CASSFPSGSELETQYF.

This chain connects TRBV5-1 to TRBJ2-7; TCRdb's assignment of TRBD2 cannot be checked, as there is no DNA. CDR1 is SGHRS and CDR2 is YFSETQ in the germline V gene. This CDR3 region has 15 residues. The CDR3 reads CASSLFSGSAYEQYF.

This sequence joins TRBV5-1 and TRBJ2-1. Germline V gene data show CDR1 as SGHRS and CDR2 as YFSETQ. The CDR3 is 12 amino acids. The CDR3: CASSFKSNEQFF. Looking up the rest from reference TRBV5-1 and TRBJ2-1 gives the full variable domain: KAGVTQTPRYLIKTRGQQVTLSCSPISGHRSVSWYQQTPGQGLQFLFEYFSETQRNKGNFPGRFSGRQFSNSRSEMNVSTLELGDSALYLCASSFKSNEQFFGPGTRLTVL.

This rearrangement joins TRBV29-1 to TRBJ2-1. The germline CDR1 and CDR2 sequences are SQVTM and ANQGSEA. The CDR3 spans 12 residues. The CDR3 region is CSVEDQAPEQFF.

This chain links TRBV4-1 with TRBJ2-1; TCRdb's assignment of TRBD1 cannot be checked, as there is no DNA. The CDR3 consists of 19 residues. Germline assignment: CDR1 MGHRA and CDR2 YSYEKL. This chain's CDR3 is CASSQEALRTGWVTNEQFF.